This T cell receptor beta chain is drawn from a study of T cell repertoires in cytomegalovirus infection. The CDR3 totals 18 residues. CDR1 SGHNT and CDR2 YYREEE come from the germline V gene (reference sequence). The V segment lost 5 bases and the J segment 5 bases; nucleotides outside the gene matches: 19. TCRdb reprocessed the reads with MiXCR, giving one entry per CDR3 protein. The data show about 310,000 distinct CDR3 sequences, with roughly 25% seen just once and approximately 12% held by the top ten. A word on this clonotype: The antigen is undetermined.

This material consisted of cultured PBMCs, taken from culture after CMV antigen stimulation. The chain couples TRBV5-4 to TRBJ2-1; TRBD2 agrees at 7 bases. The TCR originated in a human donor in good health (CMV status not recorded). Some clones in this sample may be carry-over from other donors' samples. The CDR3 sequence is CASSSGSGVMRADNEQFF. The DNA of the CDR3 is TGTGCCAGCAGTAGCGGGTCGGGGGTGATGCGGGCGGACAATGAGCAGTTCTTC.